Below are 19 T cell receptor beta chains sequenced from a single sample in a study of blood T cell repertoires in COVID-19. Using immunoSEQ multiplex PCR, the repertoire was profiled, and TCRdb retains in-frame clones only, with some absent. Among 150,000 to 180,000 clones listed, about 80% were seen once. Sequencing was performed on peripheral blood. The source is a man between 60 and 70 years old with acute or convalescent COVID-19.

V gene TRBV5-8 combines with J gene TRBJ1-5, with TRBD1 as a possible D gene (6 bases). The CDR3 is 15 amino acids. V lost 4 bases to trimming and J lost 0 bases, with 11 bases between them. Germline CDR1 SGHTS, CDR2 YDEGEE. The CDR3, as DNA: TGTGCCAGCAGCCACAGGGAGTATAGCAATCAGCCCCAGCATTTT. This encodes CASSHREYSNQPQHF.

This clone appeared a single time. The rearrangement uses TRBV19 and TRBJ1-4; possibly TRBD1 for D (6 bases). The CDR3 is 16 amino acids. Germline loops: CDR1 LNHDA, CDR2 SQIVND (reference sequence). Trimming cost V 5 bases and J 0 bases, with 13 bases left between them. The CDR3 DNA follows: TGTGCCAGTAGTCCGGACAGAACTTCAACTAATGAAAAACTGTTTTTT. This codes for CASSPDRTSTNEKLFF.

This clone was seen many times. The rearrangement uses TRBV5-4 and TRBJ2-7; D unresolved. The germline V gene encodes CDR1 SGHNT and CDR2 YYREEE (reference sequence). V shed 0 bases and J shed 2 bases, with 12 bases lying between them. The CDR3 contains 15 residues. The CDR3 loop reads CASSLGLGFAYEQYF. CDR3 DNA sequence: TGTGCCAGCAGCTTGGGGTTGGGCTTCGCCTACGAGCAGTACTTC.

This rearrangement joins TRBV7-3 to TRBJ2-1, with no clear D. Trimming left V 1 base short and J 9 bases short, with 10 bases between. The germline V gene encodes CDR1 SGHTA and CDR2 FQGTGA. This CDR3 is built from 13 residues. This CDR3 is CASSLNSLSEQFF. CDR3 nucleotide sequence: TGTGCCAGCAGCTTAAATAGCCTCAGTGAGCAGTTCTTC.

The chain recombines TRBV18 with TRBJ1-3; 9 positions match TRBD1. This CDR3 has 15 residues. V lost 6 bases and J lost 3; bases outside the gene matches: 6. Germline values: CDR1 KGHSH, CDR2 LQKENI. This CDR3 reads CASSPGTGNGNTIYF. In DNA, the CDR3 is TGTGCCAGCTCCCCCGGGACAGGGAATGGAAACACCATATATTTT.

The chain uses TRBV4-2 and TRBJ1-1, with 10 positions matching TRBD1. There are 16 residues in the CDR3. Germline loops: CDR1 LGHNA, CDR2 YNFKEQ. V dropped 1 base and J dropped 11; count of bases not matched to a gene: 13. The chain's CDR3 is CASSQAQTTGGLQAFF. The CDR3 DNA reads TGTGCCAGCAGCCAAGCCCAGACGACAGGGGGCCTTCAGGCTTTCTTT.

The chain recombines TRBV12-5 with TRBJ2-1, with 9 bases matching TRBD2. The germline gives CDR1 LGHNT, CDR2 FRNRAP. V lost 6 bases and J lost 4; bases outside the gene matches: 7. The CDR3 is made up of 15 amino acids. The CDR3 bases are TGTGCTAGTGGCTTCGGCGGGGGGGCATACAATGAGCAGTTCTTC. It specifies CASGFGGGAYNEQFF. Full variable domain (rest looked up from reference TRBV12-5 and TRBJ2-1): DARVTQTPRHKVTEMGQEVTMRCQPILGHNTVFWYRQTMMQGLELLAYFRNRAPLDDSGMPKDRFSAEMPDATLATLKIQPSEPRDSAVYFCASGFGGGAYNEQFFGPGTRLTVL.

This sequence joins TRBV7-2 and TRBJ1-1, with a tentative D call TRBD1 (5 bases). Trimming removed 4 bases at V and 3 bases at J, with 12 bases between. CDR3 size: 14 residues. Germline V gene sequence: CDR1 SGHTA, CDR2 FQGNSA. This chain's CDR3 is CASSSGGGDTEAFF. The CDR3 DNA follows: TGTGCCAGCAGCTCCGGGGGGGGTGACACTGAAGCTTTCTTT.

The rearrangement uses TRBV2 and TRBJ2-7; 7 bases fit TRBD1. The V gene's germline CDR1 is SNHLY and CDR2 FYNNEI. Trimming removed 4 bases from V and 4 bases from J; junction bases left unmatched: 7. The CDR3 contains 14 residues. CDR3 DNA: TGTGCCAGCAGTGCTGAGACAGGGAGATACGAGCAGTACTTC. This sequence encodes CASSAETGRYEQYF.

This chain connects TRBV21-1 to TRBJ2-7; the table's D gene call, TRBD2, was not cross checked with the DNA. TRBV21-1 is marked as a pseudogene. The length of the CDR3 is 15 residues. DNA of the CDR3: TGTGCCAGCAGCTACGAGGGAGGGGCCCACTACGAGCAGTACTTC. Its protein is CASSYEGGAHYEQYF.

The V and J genes are TRBV5-6 and TRBJ1-1; D not certain. The germline V gene has CDR1 SGHDT and CDR2 YYEEEE. Trimming took off 2 bases at V and 0 bases at J, with 8 bases between the two ends. The CDR3 is 14 residues long. The CDR3 DNA reads TGTGCCAGCAGCTTTAGTCACCTGAACACTGAAGCTTTCTTT. This gives the protein CASSFSHLNTEAFF.

V usage is TRBV6-5 and J usage is TRBJ1-3; D unclear. Trimming removed 2 bases from V and 0 bases from J, with 11 bases in between. From germline, CDR1 is MNHEY and CDR2 SVGAGI. The CDR3 is 16 amino acids. The CDR3 reads CASSYRSVISGNTIYF. DNA for the CDR3: TGTGCCAGCAGTTACCGGTCGGTAATCTCTGGAAACACCATATATTTT.

This chain joins TRBV30 and TRBJ2-1; tentative D call: TRBD1 (6 bases). The CDR3 is 11 amino acids. Trimming left V 5 bases short and J 6 bases short, with 8 bases between. Germline V gives CDR1 GTSNPN, CDR2 SVGIG (reference sequence). The CDR3 reads CAWEQGNEQFF. The CDR3 DNA is TGTGCCTGGGAACAGGGCAATGAGCAGTTCTTC. The full variable domain, completed using reference TRBV30 and TRBJ2-1, is SQTIHQWPATLVQPVGSPLSLECTVEGTSNPNLYWYRQAAGRGLQLLFYSVGIGQISSEVPQNLSASRPQDRQFILSSKKLLLSDSGFYLCAWEQGNEQFFGPGTRLTVL.

The rearrangement uses TRBV10-3 and TRBJ1-1, with D possibly TRBD1 on 6 matching bases. The CDR3 runs 14 residues. Per the germline V gene, CDR1 is ENHRY and CDR2 is SYGVKD. Trimming pared 6 bases from V and 0 bases from J, leaving 11 bases between. The CDR3 bases are TGTGCCATCAGAAGGACAGAATTGAACACTGAAGCTTTCTTT. Protein sequence: CAIRRTELNTEAFF.

V usage is TRBV30 and J usage is TRBJ1-2; D perhaps matches TRBD1 (6 bases). Trimming removed 3 bases at V and 4 bases at J, with 15 bases between. The CDR3 totals 14 residues. The V gene's germline CDR1 is GTSNPN and CDR2 SVGIG (reference sequence). CDR3 amino acids: CAWRTPGAGYGYTF. The CDR3 DNA sequence: TGTGCCTGGAGGACCCCAGGGGCCGGCTATGGCTACACCTTC.

The chain is built from TRBV19 and TRBJ1-1; 7 bases are a match to TRBD1. Germline lookup yields CDR1 LNHDA and CDR2 SQIVND (reference sequence). CDR3 length: 16 residues. After removal of 5 bases from V and 0 bases from J, the junction contained 9 bases not matched to a gene. CDR3 region: CASSPRDRSMNTEAFF. The CDR3 DNA is TGTGCCAGTAGTCCCCGGGACAGAAGTATGAACACTGAAGCTTTCTTT.

Comment on this clone: This specimen includes other DNA sequences encoding the same CDR3. V is TRBV3-1 (or the pseudogene TRBV3-2) and J is TRBJ1-1; D may be TRBD1 (5 bases). Germline loops: CDR1 LGHDT, CDR2 YNNKEL (reference sequence). Between the trimmed V and J ends, which lost 3 bases and 2 bases, there was a span of 10 bases. The CDR3 sequence is 14 residues long. The CDR3 sequence: CASSQGGLNTEAFF. Here the CDR3 DNA reads TGTGCCAGCAGCCAGGGGGGTTTAAACACTGAAGCTTTCTTT.

This clone has a single count. The chain combines TRBV2 with TRBJ2-7; TRBD2 matches 10 bases. The germline gives CDR1 SNHLY, CDR2 FYNNEI. The V segment lost 8 bases and the J segment 4 bases; nucleotides outside the gene matches: 8. The CDR3 is 14 amino acids. The CDR3 loop reads CASVPPSGGYEQYF. In DNA, the CDR3 is TGTGCCAGCGTGCCCCCTAGCGGGGGTTACGAGCAGTACTTC. The full variable domain, with the rest looked up from reference TRBV2 and TRBJ2-7, is EPEVTQTPSHQVTQMGQEVILRCVPISNHLYFYWYRQILGQKVEFLVSFYNNEISEKSEIFDDQFSVERPDGSNFTLKIRSTKLEDSAMYFCASVPPSGGYEQYFGPGTRLTVT.

The V call is TRBV6-2 or TRBV6-3, the J call TRBJ2-1, with D perhaps TRBD1 (6 bases). With 3 bases removed from V and 7 bases from J, the gap between germline ends came to 16 bases. This CDR3 has 15 amino acids. CDR1 MNHEY and CDR2 SVGEGT come from the germline V gene. As DNA, the CDR3 is TGTGCCAGCAGTTATGGGGGCCGCCGGCGAAATGAGCAGTTCTTC. Protein sequence: CASSYGGRRRNEQFF.